A single sample gave rise to the 27 T cell receptor beta chains below, sequenced in a study of blood T cells in healthy people across ages. Combining a sample-barcoded 5' primer with a J-beta primer mix, a second PCR ran for roughly 7 to 12 cycles. TCRdb analysed the 5' RACE reads with MiXCR anew, one entry per CDR3 protein. The repertoire holds about 800,000 distinct CDR3 sequences, with 20% to 25% as singletons. A further study also used this sample, focusing on T cells of mothers and their children.

The sample taken for sequencing was blood. All receptors come from a boy aged 5-17 years in good health.

The gene calls are TRBV3-1 and TRBJ1-2; D is unclear. This CDR3 has 13 amino acids. Between the trimmed V and J ends, which lost 3 bases and 3 bases, there was a span of 8 bases. Germline V gives CDR1 LGHDT, CDR2 YNNKEL (reference sequence). CDR3 in DNA: TGTGCCAGCAGCCAGCAGGTTCACTATGGCTACACCTTC. It encodes CASSQQVHYGYTF.

This chain joins TRBV9 and TRBJ2-7; TRBD2 matches 12 bases. CDR3 size: 18 residues. J was trimmed by 4 bases and V by 0 bases; bases with no gene match: 11. CDR1 and CDR2 (germline): SGDLS, YYNGEE. CDR3 amino acids: CASSVAPELGLAGYEQYF. The CDR3 nucleotides read TGTGCCAGCAGCGTAGCTCCAGAATTGGGACTAGCGGGTTACGAGCAGTACTTC.

V and J are TRBV6-5 and TRBJ2-5; tentatively, D is TRBD1 or TRBD2 (7 bases each). The J call may be in error: the DNA end matches TRBJ2-1 better. The CDR3 contains 21 residues. CDR1 and CDR2 (germline): MNHEY, SVGAGI. The CDR3 DNA is TGTGCCAGCAGTTACCCCGCAGGGGGGGCGTACCCGCGCCGGGCATTCAATGAGCAGTTCTTC. It is translated as CASSYPAGGAYPRRAFNEQFF.

This clonotype was observed at least ten times. This chain links TRBV12-3 or TRBV12-4 with TRBJ1-3; no clear D gene. This CDR3 comprises 14 residues. Trimming took 2 bases from V and 1 from J, leaving 6 bases between them. This CDR3 is CASSLYGSGNTIYF. The CDR3 DNA reads TGTGCCAGCAGTTTATATGGGTCTGGAAACACCATATATTTT.

This sequence joins TRBV7-9 and TRBJ1-2, with a weak D call TRBD1 (5 bases). The CDR3 loop spans 12 amino acids. Trimming removed 8 bases at V and 3 bases at J, with 10 bases between. Germline V gene sequence: CDR1 SEHNR, CDR2 FQNEAQ (reference sequence). The CDR3 nucleotides read TGTGCCAGCCTTGACAGAGACTATGGCTACACCTTC. Translation gives CASLDRDYGYTF.

This clonotype was counted between two and nine times. The chain links TRBV2 to TRBJ2-7; no definite D call. V was clipped by 1 base and J by 2 bases, with 6 bases between them. CDR3 length equals 13 residues. The V gene's germline CDR1 is SNHLY and CDR2 FYNNEI. The CDR3 loop reads CASSEGMPYEQYF. CDR3 in DNA: TGTGCCAGCAGTGAAGGGATGCCCTACGAGCAGTACTTC. The entire variable domain, with the rest obtained from reference TRBV2 and TRBJ2-7, is as follows: EPEVTQTPSHQVTQMGQEVILRCVPISNHLYFYWYRQILGQKVEFLVSFYNNEISEKSEIFDDQFSVERPDGSNFTLKIRSTKLEDSAMYFCASSEGMPYEQYFGPGTRLTVT.

The rearrangement uses TRBV24-1 and TRBJ2-2; D is unresolved. The V gene lost 9 bases and the J gene lost 5 bases, with 12 bases spanning the gap. Per germline, CDR1 KGHDR and CDR2 SFDVKD. This CDR3 contains 13 residues. The CDR3 coding sequence is TGTGCCACCCGACTTTCGTGGACCGGGGAGCTGTTTTTT. Amino acid sequence: CATRLSWTGELFF.

The chain employs TRBV29-1 and TRBJ1-1, with 8 bases that match TRBD1. The length of the CDR3 is 13 residues. Germline CDR1 and CDR2: SQVTM and ANQGSEA. With 8 bases clipped from V and 0 bases from J, the junction kept 5 bases outside the gene matches. Here the CDR3 reads CSMRQGMNTEAFF. The CDR3 DNA sequence: TGCAGCATGCGACAGGGGATGAACACTGAAGCTTTCTTT.

Only a few counts were recorded for this clonotype. The gene calls are TRBV11-2 and TRBJ2-3, with 11 bases lining up with TRBD2. Germline trimming cut 5 bases from V and 5 bases from J; bases unmatched to any gene: 9. Germline CDR1 SGHAT, CDR2 FQNNGV. The CDR3 spans 16 residues. The CDR3 DNA is TGTGCCAGCAGCCTACTTAGCGGGGGGGCCCTAGATACGCAGTATTTT. Protein product: CASSLLSGGALDTQYF.

The V gene is TRBV21-1, the J gene TRBJ2-7; no DNA check was done on the table's D call, TRBD1. TRBV21-1 counts as a pseudogene. CDR3 length: 18 amino acids. The CDR3, as DNA: TGTGCCAGCAGCAACAGTGGGGGTAGGGTGGCGAGCTCCTACGAGCAGTACTTC. Encoded protein: CASSNSGGRVASSYEQYF.

This clonotype was counted many times. An end of the junction differs from the germline gene, which may be a read error. This chain uses TRBV3-1 with TRBJ2-3, with no clear D. Germline V lookup: CDR1 LGHDT, CDR2 YNNKEL (reference sequence). This CDR3 region has 12 residues. Here the CDR3 DNA reads TGCGCCAGCAGCCAAGGTGGGGATACGCAGTATTTT. Amino acids: CASSQGGDTQYF.

This chain uses TRBV6-1 with TRBJ2-1, with 9 bases identical to TRBD2. V shed 8 bases and J 5 bases; nucleotides not matched to a gene: 4. CDR1 is MNHNS and CDR2 is SASEGT in the germline V gene. This CDR3 is 13 amino acids long. Here the CDR3 DNA reads TGTGCCAGCGGGCTAGCGGGGCACAATGAGCAGTTCTTC. Translating it yields CASGLAGHNEQFF.

This clonotype was detected only a few times. The chain combines TRBV5-1 with TRBJ1-2; D is unresolved. Germline CDR1 reads SGHRS; CDR2 reads YFSETQ. This CDR3 is built from 14 residues. V lost 0 bases, J lost 2 bases, and 8 bases lay in between. CDR3 nucleotide sequence: TGCGCCAGCAGCTTGGGTCTGGGGAACTATGGCTACACCTTC. It encodes CASSLGLGNYGYTF.

This sequence joins TRBV28 and TRBJ2-1, with TRBD2 matching over 9 bases. V trimming: 8 bases; J trimming: 4 bases; junction bases outside the gene matches: 9. The CDR3 length is 15 residues. Germline values: CDR1 MDHEN, CDR2 SYDVKM. CDR3 region: CASWSGTSTYNEQFF. The CDR3 nucleotides read TGTGCCAGCTGGTCCGGGACTAGCACATACAATGAGCAGTTCTTC.

The V gene is TRBV10-3, the J gene TRBJ2-4; D remains ambiguous. The V and J ends lost 5 bases and 0 bases respectively, with 11 bases between them. Germline values: CDR1 ENHRY, CDR2 SYGVKD. The CDR3 runs to 15 residues. The CDR3 nucleotides read TGTGCCATCAGTTTAAAAGGGCTAGCCAAAAACATTCAGTACTTC. Its translation: CAISLKGLAKNIQYF.

In its sample, this clonotype was seen a few times. This chain uses TRBV18 with TRBJ1-4, with a possible D match to TRBD1 (5 bases). CDR1 is KGHSH and CDR2 is LQKENI in the germline V gene. V was shortened by 6 bases and J by 0 bases, with 11 bases between the two germline ends. The CDR3 totals 15 residues. CDR3 sequence: CASSHRISTNEKLFF. In DNA, the CDR3 is TGTGCCAGCTCTCACAGGATTTCAACTAATGAAAAACTGTTTTTT.

This clonotype came up a few times. The chain recombines TRBV6-5 with TRBJ2-5, with TRBD2 identical over 8 bases. Germline V CDR1 and CDR2: MNHEY, SVGAGI. The CDR3 consists of 14 residues. With V trimmed by 5 bases and J by 4 bases, 6 bases remained unmatched. DNA for the CDR3: TGTGCCAGCAGTCAGGGACTAGTACTAGAGACCCAGTACTTC. Its protein is CASSQGLVLETQYF.

This rearrangement joins TRBV28 to TRBJ2-1; the match to TRBD2 covers 10 bases. The length of the CDR3 is 22 residues. With 3 bases clipped from V and 0 bases from J, the junction kept 20 bases outside the gene matches. CDR1 and CDR2 from the germline V gene are MDHEN and SYDVKM. The CDR3 spells CASSFYTLPGLAATLSYNEQFF. In DNA, the CDR3 is TGTGCCAGCAGTTTCTACACCCTCCCTGGACTAGCGGCAACCCTCTCCTACAATGAGCAGTTCTTC.

This clonotype was detected only a few times. One end of the junction fails to match germline, which may point to a read error. The J gene is TRBJ2-5, the V gene TRBV20-1; D is perhaps TRBD2 (6 bases). Germline assignment: CDR1 DFQATT and CDR2 SNEGSKA (reference sequence). The CDR3 contains 13 residues. The CDR3 DNA sequence: TGCAGTACTAGAAAGCCGGGGGATGTCACCCAGTACTTC. Translation: CSTRKPGDVTQYF.

The rearrangement uses TRBV4-3 and TRBJ2-1; 9 bases are a match to TRBD2. Germline loops: CDR1 LGHNA, CDR2 YSLEER. This CDR3 has 17 amino acids. Germline trimming cut 0 bases from V and 3 bases from J; bases unmatched to any gene: 6. The CDR3 loop is CASSQDGLAGNYNEQFF. The CDR3, as DNA: TGCGCCAGCAGCCAAGATGGGCTAGCGGGGAACTACAATGAGCAGTTCTTC.

This clonotype has a handful of counts. The V gene is TRBV29-1, the J gene TRBJ2-5; D call uncertain. Gene TRBJ2-7 matches the end of the DNA better, so the J call may be wrong. Germline values: CDR1 SQVTM, CDR2 ANQGSEA. CDR3 length: 11 amino acids. The CDR3 loop reads CSVADVCEQYF. The CDR3 nucleotides read TGCAGCGTCGCGGACGTTTGCGAGCAGTACTTC.

The chain links TRBV19 to TRBJ2-4; D gene uncertain. The V and J ends lost 6 bases and 0 bases respectively, with 12 bases between them. The germline V gene encodes CDR1 LNHDA and CDR2 SQIVND (reference sequence). This CDR3 spans 15 amino acids. DNA of the CDR3: TGTGCCAGTAGGGACCTCTCTTTAGCCAAAAACATTCAGTACTTC. Protein product: CASRDLSLAKNIQYF.

The chain couples TRBV7-3 to TRBJ2-6; TRBD1 matches at 8 bases. Germline CDR1 and CDR2: SGHTA and FQGTGA. Trimming removed 5 bases from V and 2 bases from J; junction bases left unmatched: 11. The CDR3 covers 18 residues. The CDR3 DNA reads as TGTGCCAGCAGCCTAAAGGGCCAGGGGGCGACTGGGGCCAACGTCCTGACTTTC. Its translation: CASSLKGQGATGANVLTF.

Only a few counts were recorded for this clonotype. The CDR3 sequence is CASSSGLAGEFIEQFF. The CDR3 DNA follows: TGTGCCAGCAGTTCCGGGCTAGCGGGAGAGTTTATTGAGCAGTTCTTC. This chain connects TRBV6-6 to TRBJ2-5, with TRBD2 matching over 10 bases. The assigned J gene may be wrong: the sequence end matches TRBJ2-1 better. The CDR3 is 16 residues long. The germline gives CDR1 MNHNY, CDR2 SVGAGI (reference sequence).

This clonotype was counted a single time. CDR3: CASSQDPSGTGKNYGYTF. DNA for the CDR3: TGTGCCAGCAGCCAAGATCCGTCCGGGACAGGCAAAAACTATGGCTACACCTTC. This chain connects TRBV14 to TRBJ1-2; TRBD1 agrees at 8 bases. The germline gives CDR1 SGHDN, CDR2 FVKESK. Losses at the gene ends were 0 bases for V and 2 bases for J; bases not matched to a gene: 11. This CDR3 has 18 residues.

The V gene is TRBV20-1, the J gene TRBJ2-7; a possible D gene is TRBD1 (5 bases). The germline V gene has CDR1 DFQATT and CDR2 SNEGSKA (reference sequence). The length of the CDR3 is 13 residues. Trimming left V 7 bases short and J 5 bases short, with 18 bases between. The CDR3 DNA follows: TGCAGTGGGGCCCAGGGCCCTCCGGACGAGCAGTACTTC. As protein: CSGAQGPPDEQYF.

Only a few counts were recorded for this clonotype. V usage is TRBV9 and J usage is TRBJ2-5, with a possible D match to TRBD2 (7 bases). The CDR3 runs to 16 residues. Per germline, CDR1 SGDLS and CDR2 YYNGEE. V dropped 3 bases and J dropped 5 bases, with 20 bases sitting between them. Written as DNA, the CDR3 is TGTGCCAGCAGCGAGGGGGAGGGGAGCGGGCGTGAGACCCAGTACTTC. Translated, it gives CASSEGEGSGRETQYF. The full variable domain, rest sourced from reference TRBV9 and TRBJ2-5, is DSGVTQTPKHLITATGQRVTLRCSPRSGDLSVYWYQQSLDQGLQFLIQYYNGEERAKGNILERFSAQQFPDLHSELNLSSLELGDSALYFCASSEGEGSGRETQYFGPGTRLLVL.